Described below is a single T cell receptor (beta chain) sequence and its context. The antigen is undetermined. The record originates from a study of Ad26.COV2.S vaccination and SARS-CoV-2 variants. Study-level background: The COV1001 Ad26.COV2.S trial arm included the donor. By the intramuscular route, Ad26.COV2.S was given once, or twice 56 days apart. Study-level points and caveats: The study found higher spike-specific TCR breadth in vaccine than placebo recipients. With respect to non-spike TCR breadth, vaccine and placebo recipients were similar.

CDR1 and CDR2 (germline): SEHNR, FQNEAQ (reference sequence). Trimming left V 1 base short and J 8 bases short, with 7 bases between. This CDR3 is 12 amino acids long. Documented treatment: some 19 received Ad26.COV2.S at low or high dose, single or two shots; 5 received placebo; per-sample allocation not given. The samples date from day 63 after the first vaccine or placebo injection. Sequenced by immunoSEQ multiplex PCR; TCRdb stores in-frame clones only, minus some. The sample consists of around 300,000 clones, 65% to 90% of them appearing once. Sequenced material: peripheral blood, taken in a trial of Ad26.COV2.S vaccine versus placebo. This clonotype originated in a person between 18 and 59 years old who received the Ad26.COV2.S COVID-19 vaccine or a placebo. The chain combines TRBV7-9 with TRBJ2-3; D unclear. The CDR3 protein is CASSLGSGTQYF. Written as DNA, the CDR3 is TGTGCCAGCAGCTTAGGTAGTGGTACGCAGTATTTT.